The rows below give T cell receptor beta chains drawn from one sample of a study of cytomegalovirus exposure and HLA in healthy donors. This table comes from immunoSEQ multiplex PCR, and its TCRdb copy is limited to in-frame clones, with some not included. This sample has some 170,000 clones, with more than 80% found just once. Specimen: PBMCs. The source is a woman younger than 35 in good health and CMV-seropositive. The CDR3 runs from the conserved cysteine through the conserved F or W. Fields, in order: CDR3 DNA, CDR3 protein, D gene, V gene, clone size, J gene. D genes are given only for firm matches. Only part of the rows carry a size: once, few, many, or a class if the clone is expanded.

CDR3 DNA: TGTGCCCGTGAAGGACAGGGGGCTTCAGTACGCAATCAGCCCCAGCATTTT
CDR3 protein: CAREGQGASVRNQPQHF
D gene: TRBD1
V gene: TRBV5-6
clone size: once
J gene: TRBJ1-5

CDR3 DNA: TGCAGCGTTGAAGCCCCTAGCTCCTACAATGAGCAGTTCTTC
CDR3 protein: CSVEAPSSYNEQFF
D gene: .
V gene: TRBV29-1
clone size: .
J gene: TRBJ2-1

CDR3 DNA: TGCGCCAGCAGTTACGGGACAGGGGTCACCGGGGAGCTGTTTTTT
CDR3 protein: CASSYGTGVTGELFF
D gene: TRBD1
V gene: TRBV4-1
clone size: few
J gene: TRBJ2-2

CDR3 DNA: TGCGCCAGCAGCCAAGGGACTAGCGGGGGGGCGGGAGATACGCAGTATTTT
CDR3 protein: CASSQGTSGGAGDTQYF
D gene: TRBD2
V gene: TRBV4-3
clone size: .
J gene: TRBJ2-3

CDR3 DNA: TGTGCCAGCAGTTCGACAGACCGTACTAACTATGGCTACACCTTC
CDR3 protein: CASSSTDRTNYGYTF
D gene: .
V gene: TRBV6-6
clone size: once
J gene: TRBJ1-2

CDR3 DNA: TGTGCCAGCAGCATCCGACTCCTCCCGGGGACCGGGGAGCTGTTTTTT
CDR3 protein: CASSIRLLPGTGELFF
D gene: .
V gene: TRBV5-6
clone size: .
J gene: TRBJ2-2

CDR3 DNA: TGTGCCAGCAGCTTAACGCCCACCAGGGCTGGTCAGAACTATGGCTACACCTTC
CDR3 protein: CASSLTPTRAGQNYGYTF
D gene: .
V gene: TRBV7-3
clone size: .
J gene: TRBJ1-2

CDR3 DNA: TGTGCCAGCAGTGAAGAGAGGATAGGGAGTGTTTATGGCTACACCTTC
CDR3 protein: CASSEERIGSVYGYTF
D gene: .
V gene: TRBV25-1
clone size: .
J gene: TRBJ1-2

CDR3 DNA: TGTGCCAGCAGCAAACTGGACAGGGGTAGCCCAGATACGCAGTATTTT
CDR3 protein: CASSKLDRGSPDTQYF
D gene: TRBD1
V gene: TRBV7-6
clone size: .
J gene: TRBJ2-3

CDR3 DNA: TGTGCCACCGCTAGCGGTCATAGCACAGATACGCAGTATTTT
CDR3 protein: CATASGHSTDTQYF
D gene: TRBD2
V gene: TRBV5-4
clone size: .
J gene: TRBJ2-3

CDR3 DNA: TGTGCCAGCAGCTTTATCGACCTAGCGGGGGGAGGAGATACGCAGTATTTT
CDR3 protein: CASSFIDLAGGGDTQYF
D gene: TRBD2
V gene: TRBV7-2
clone size: few
J gene: TRBJ2-3

CDR3 DNA: TGTGCCAGCAGTGAATTGAACAGAAACGAGCAGTACTTC
CDR3 protein: CASSELNRNEQYF
D gene: .
V gene: TRBV25-1
clone size: .
J gene: TRBJ2-7

CDR3 DNA: TGCGCCAGCAGCTTGGTTGTGGGCGAGACCCAGTACTTC
CDR3 protein: CASSLVVGETQYF
D gene: .
V gene: TRBV5-1
clone size: .
J gene: TRBJ2-5

CDR3 DNA: TGCGCCAGCAGCCGGGGACAGGGAATCCATTTT
CDR3 protein: CASSRGQGIHF
D gene: TRBD1
V gene: TRBV4-1
clone size: .
J gene: TRBJ1-4

CDR3 DNA: TGTGCCAGCAGCTTAGGGGGCAGGGGTTATCCAGATACGCAGTATTTT
CDR3 protein: CASSLGGRGYPDTQYF
D gene: .
V gene: TRBV7-8
clone size: few
J gene: TRBJ2-3

CDR3 DNA: TGTGCCATCAGTGACGCAGGGAGGGGAGCTGGAAACACCATATATTTT
CDR3 protein: CAISDAGRGAGNTIYF
D gene: .
V gene: TRBV10-3
clone size: .
J gene: TRBJ1-3

CDR3 DNA: TGTGCCAGCAGCGTGGGACAGGCCTCTAGAGGCGAGCAGTACTTC
CDR3 protein: CASSVGQASRGEQYF
D gene: TRBD1
V gene: TRBV9
clone size: .
J gene: TRBJ2-7

CDR3 DNA: TGTGCCAGCAGCTTAAACAAGAACAATGAGCAGTTCTTC
CDR3 protein: CASSLNKNNEQFF
D gene: .
V gene: TRBV7-2
clone size: .
J gene: TRBJ2-1

CDR3 DNA: TGTGCCAGCAACGACAGGGAGAATGAGCAGTTCTTC
CDR3 protein: CASNDRENEQFF
D gene: TRBD1
V gene: TRBV6-5
clone size: .
J gene: TRBJ2-1

CDR3 DNA: TGTGCCAGCAGCGATCCAGCGCGTACGCAGTATTTT
CDR3 protein: CASSDPARTQYF
D gene: .
V gene: TRBV9
clone size: .
J gene: TRBJ2-3

CDR3 DNA: TGTGCCAGCAGCTTGGCGCTTGGTCCGCCGGACAATGAGCAGTTCTTC
CDR3 protein: CASSLALGPPDNEQFF
D gene: .
V gene: TRBV5-4
clone size: .
J gene: TRBJ2-1

CDR3 DNA: TGTGCCAGCAGCCCAGGGACTAGCGGGGGGCTAGAGACCCAGTACTTC
CDR3 protein: CASSPGTSGGLETQYF
D gene: TRBD2
V gene: TRBV5-4
clone size: .
J gene: TRBJ2-5

CDR3 DNA: TGCAGCGCCCGGGGGGCCCAAGAGACCCAGTACTTC
CDR3 protein: CSARGAQETQYF
D gene: .
V gene: TRBV29-1
clone size: once
J gene: TRBJ2-5

CDR3 DNA: TGTGCCAGCAGTGAGGAGCGAGGCGGCAACACTGAAGCTTTCTTT
CDR3 protein: CASSEERGGNTEAFF
D gene: .
V gene: TRBV2
clone size: .
J gene: TRBJ1-1

CDR3 DNA: TGTGCCAGCAGCTTAGGGCTTAGGGCCCTAGCCTGGGAGACCCAGTACTTC
CDR3 protein: CASSLGLRALAWETQYF
D gene: .
V gene: TRBV7-2
clone size: .
J gene: TRBJ2-5

CDR3 DNA: TGTGCCAGCAGTTACGACCCTCAGGGAAACACTGAAGCTTTCTTT
CDR3 protein: CASSYDPQGNTEAFF
D gene: .
V gene: TRBV6-5
clone size: .
J gene: TRBJ1-1

CDR3 DNA: TGTGCCAGCAGTGCAACTAGCGGGGTGGCCTACGAGCAGTACTTC
CDR3 protein: CASSATSGVAYEQYF
D gene: TRBD2
V gene: TRBV6-1
clone size: few
J gene: TRBJ2-7

CDR3 DNA: TGCAGCGCCACCCGGGCTAGCGGGGGGGCCTATGAGCAGTTCTTC
CDR3 protein: CSATRASGGAYEQFF
D gene: TRBD2
V gene: TRBV29-1
clone size: .
J gene: TRBJ2-1

CDR3 DNA: TGTGCCAGCAGCTACGGGCAGGGGGCTTCACCCCTCCACTTT
CDR3 protein: CASSYGQGASPLHF
D gene: TRBD1
V gene: TRBV7-9
clone size: .
J gene: TRBJ1-6

CDR3 DNA: TGTGCCAGCAGCTTGTGGGGGACAGGTCATTGGTACGAGCAGTACTTC
CDR3 protein: CASSLWGTGHWYEQYF
D gene: TRBD1
V gene: TRBV5-6
clone size: .
J gene: TRBJ2-7

CDR3 DNA: TGTGCCAGTAGTACGTCCCAGCGCCAGCCCCAGCATTTT
CDR3 protein: CASSTSQRQPQHF
D gene: .
V gene: TRBV19
clone size: .
J gene: TRBJ1-5

CDR3 DNA: TGTGCCAGCAGCTCGGGGGGTGAAGAGACCCAGTACTTC
CDR3 protein: CASSSGGEETQYF
D gene: TRBD2
V gene: TRBV5-6
clone size: .
J gene: TRBJ2-5

CDR3 DNA: TGTGCCAGCACCCAAAACACTGAAGCTTTCTTT
CDR3 protein: CASTQNTEAFF
D gene: .
V gene: TRBV6-5
clone size: .
J gene: TRBJ1-1

CDR3 DNA: TGTGCCAGCAGCAAACCTAGAGAAGCGGGAGTCACCTACGAGCAGTACTTC
CDR3 protein: CASSKPREAGVTYEQYF
D gene: .
V gene: TRBV21-1
clone size: .
J gene: TRBJ2-7

CDR3 DNA: TGTGCCAGCAGTTACTCGACTACAGGGAATGAAAAACTGTTTTTT
CDR3 protein: CASSYSTTGNEKLFF
D gene: .
V gene: TRBV6-6
clone size: once
J gene: TRBJ1-4

CDR3 DNA: TGTGCCAGCAATGACCGGGACAGGGCATCCTACGAGCAGTACTTC
CDR3 protein: CASNDRDRASYEQYF
D gene: TRBD1
V gene: TRBV2
clone size: .
J gene: TRBJ2-7

CDR3 DNA: TGTGCCTGGAGTGGAAGACTAGCGGGGGTACCGAACACCGGGGAGCTGTTTTTT
CDR3 protein: CAWSGRLAGVPNTGELFF
D gene: TRBD2
V gene: TRBV30
clone size: .
J gene: TRBJ2-2